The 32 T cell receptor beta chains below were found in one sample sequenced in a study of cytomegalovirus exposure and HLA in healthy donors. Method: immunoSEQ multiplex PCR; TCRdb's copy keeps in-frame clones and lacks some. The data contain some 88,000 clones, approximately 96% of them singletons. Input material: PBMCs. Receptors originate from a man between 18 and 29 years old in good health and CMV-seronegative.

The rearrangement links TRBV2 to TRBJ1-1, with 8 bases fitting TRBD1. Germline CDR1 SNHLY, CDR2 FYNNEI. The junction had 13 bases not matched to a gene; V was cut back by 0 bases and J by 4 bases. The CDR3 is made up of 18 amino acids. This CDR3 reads CASSEARTRTGRLTEAFF. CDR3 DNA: TGTGCCAGCAGTGAAGCCCGAACCAGGACAGGGCGTCTCACTGAAGCTTTCTTT.

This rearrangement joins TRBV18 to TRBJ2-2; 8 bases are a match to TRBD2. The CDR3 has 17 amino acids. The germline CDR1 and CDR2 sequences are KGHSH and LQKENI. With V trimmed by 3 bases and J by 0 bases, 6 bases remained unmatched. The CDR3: CASSPPGLETNTGELFF. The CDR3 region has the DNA TGTGCCAGCTCACCCCCGGGACTAGAGACGAACACCGGGGAGCTGTTTTTT.

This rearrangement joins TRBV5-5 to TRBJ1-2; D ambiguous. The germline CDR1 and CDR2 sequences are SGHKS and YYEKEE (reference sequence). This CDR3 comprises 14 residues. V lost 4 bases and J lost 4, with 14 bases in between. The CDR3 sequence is CASSPRQPLYGYTF. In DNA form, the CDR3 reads TGTGCCAGCAGCCCGAGACAACCTCTCTATGGCTACACCTTC.

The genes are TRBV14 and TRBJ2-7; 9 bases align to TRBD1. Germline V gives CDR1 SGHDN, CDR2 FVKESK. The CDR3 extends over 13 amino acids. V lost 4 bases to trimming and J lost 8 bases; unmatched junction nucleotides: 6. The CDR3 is CASSRRQGGQQYV. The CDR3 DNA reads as TGTGCCAGCAGCCGGCGACAGGGGGGGCAGCAGTACGTC.

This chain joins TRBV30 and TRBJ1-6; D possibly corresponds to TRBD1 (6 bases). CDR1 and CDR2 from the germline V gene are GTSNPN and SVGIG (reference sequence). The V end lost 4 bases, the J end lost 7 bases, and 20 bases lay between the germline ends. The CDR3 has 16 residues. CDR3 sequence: CAWKYLADSSNSPLHF. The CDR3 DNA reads TGTGCCTGGAAGTACCTGGCGGACAGTTCGAATTCACCCCTCCACTTT.

CDR3 loop: CASSVGGTGIYEQFF. In DNA, the CDR3 is TGTGCCAGCAGCGTAGGCGGGACAGGGATATATGAGCAGTTCTTC. J is TRBJ2-1 and V is TRBV9, with TRBD1 matching over 9 bases. J lost 8 bases, V lost 0 bases, and 6 bases had no gene match. The CDR3 loop spans 15 amino acids. Germline V CDR1 and CDR2: SGDLS, YYNGEE.

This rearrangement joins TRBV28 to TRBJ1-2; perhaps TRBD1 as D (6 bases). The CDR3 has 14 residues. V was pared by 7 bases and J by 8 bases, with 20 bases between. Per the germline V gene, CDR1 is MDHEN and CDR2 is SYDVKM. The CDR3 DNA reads TGTGCCAGCAAAACCGGGGGGCAGTTTGAGGGCTACACCTTC. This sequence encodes CASKTGGQFEGYTF.

CDR3 protein: CASSFHSSTDTQYF. As DNA, the CDR3 is TGTGCCAGCAGTTTCCACAGTTCCACAGATACGCAGTATTTT. The chain joins TRBV28 to TRBJ2-3, with D unresolved. Germline CDR1 is MDHEN and CDR2 is SYDVKM. The CDR3 loop spans 14 amino acids. V shed 3 bases and J shed 2 bases, with 9 bases lying between them.

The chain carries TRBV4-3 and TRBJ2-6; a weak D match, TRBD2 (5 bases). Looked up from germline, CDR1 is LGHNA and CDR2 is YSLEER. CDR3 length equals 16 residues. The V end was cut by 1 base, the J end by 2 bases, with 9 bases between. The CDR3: CASSQGRAAGANVLTF. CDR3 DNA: TGCGCCAGCAGCCAAGGACGAGCGGCTGGGGCCAACGTCCTGACTTTC.

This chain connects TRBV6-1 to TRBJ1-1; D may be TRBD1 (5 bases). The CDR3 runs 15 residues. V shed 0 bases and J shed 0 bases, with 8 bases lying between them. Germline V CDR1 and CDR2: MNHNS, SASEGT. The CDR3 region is CASSEAQGMNTEAFF. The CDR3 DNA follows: TGTGCCAGCAGTGAAGCTCAGGGCATGAACACTGAAGCTTTCTTT.

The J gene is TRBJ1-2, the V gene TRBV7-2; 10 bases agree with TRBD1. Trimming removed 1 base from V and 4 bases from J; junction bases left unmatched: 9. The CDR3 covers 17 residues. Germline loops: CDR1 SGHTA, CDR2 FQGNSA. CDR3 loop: CASSLVGDRGEVYGYTF. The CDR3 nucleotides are TGTGCCAGCAGCTTAGTGGGGGACAGGGGAGAGGTCTATGGCTACACCTTC.

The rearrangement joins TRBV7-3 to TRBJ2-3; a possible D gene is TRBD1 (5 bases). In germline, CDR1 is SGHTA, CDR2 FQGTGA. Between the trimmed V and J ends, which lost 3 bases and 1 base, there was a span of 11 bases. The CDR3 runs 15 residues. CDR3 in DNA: TGTGCCAGCAGCTTTCAGGGCCGGGGCACAGATACGCAGTATTTT. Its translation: CASSFQGRGTDTQYF.

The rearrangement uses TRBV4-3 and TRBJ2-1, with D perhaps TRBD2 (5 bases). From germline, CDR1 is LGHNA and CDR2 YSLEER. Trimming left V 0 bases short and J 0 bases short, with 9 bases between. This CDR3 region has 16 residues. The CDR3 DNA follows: TGCGCCAGCAGCCAAGAACTAGAACTCTCCTACAATGAGCAGTTCTTC. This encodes CASSQELELSYNEQFF.

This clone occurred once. The chain's CDR3 is CAIRTPSSGANVLTF. For the CDR3, the DNA is TGTGCCATCAGAACGCCTAGCTCTGGGGCCAACGTCCTGACTTTC. The V and J genes are TRBV10-3 and TRBJ2-6; D is undetermined. V lost 6 bases, J lost 0 bases, and 9 bases lay in between. CDR3 length: 15 amino acids. CDR1 ENHRY and CDR2 SYGVKD come from the germline V gene.

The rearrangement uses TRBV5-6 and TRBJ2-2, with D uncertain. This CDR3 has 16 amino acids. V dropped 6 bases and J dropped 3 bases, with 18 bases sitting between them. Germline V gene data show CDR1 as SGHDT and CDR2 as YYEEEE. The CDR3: CASIPSGSWDTGELFF. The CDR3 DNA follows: TGTGCCAGCATCCCTTCGGGTAGTTGGGACACCGGGGAGCTGTTTTTT.

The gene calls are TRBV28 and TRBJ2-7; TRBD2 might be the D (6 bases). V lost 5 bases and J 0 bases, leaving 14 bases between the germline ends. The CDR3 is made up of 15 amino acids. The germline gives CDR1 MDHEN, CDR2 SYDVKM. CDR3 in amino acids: CASSPPPGLSYEQYV. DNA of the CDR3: TGTGCCAGCAGTCCCCCGCCGGGACTCTCCTACGAGCAGTACGTC.

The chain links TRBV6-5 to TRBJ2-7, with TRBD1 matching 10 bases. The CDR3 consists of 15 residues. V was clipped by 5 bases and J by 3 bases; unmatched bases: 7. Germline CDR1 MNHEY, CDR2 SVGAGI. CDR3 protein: CASSHTGTGDYEQYF. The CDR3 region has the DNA TGTGCCAGCAGTCACACCGGGACAGGGGACTACGAGCAGTACTTC.

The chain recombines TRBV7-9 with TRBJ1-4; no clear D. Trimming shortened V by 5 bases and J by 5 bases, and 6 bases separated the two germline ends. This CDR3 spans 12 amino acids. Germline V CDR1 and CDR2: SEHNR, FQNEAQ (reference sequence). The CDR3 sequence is CASSDRNEKLFF. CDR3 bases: TGTGCCAGCAGCGATCGGAATGAAAAACTGTTTTTT.

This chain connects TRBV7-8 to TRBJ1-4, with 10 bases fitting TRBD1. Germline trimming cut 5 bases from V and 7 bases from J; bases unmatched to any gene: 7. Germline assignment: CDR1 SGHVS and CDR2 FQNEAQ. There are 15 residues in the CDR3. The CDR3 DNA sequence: TGTGCCAGCAGCATCCGGACAGGGGGGGGTGAAAAACTGTTTTTT. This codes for CASSIRTGGGEKLFF.

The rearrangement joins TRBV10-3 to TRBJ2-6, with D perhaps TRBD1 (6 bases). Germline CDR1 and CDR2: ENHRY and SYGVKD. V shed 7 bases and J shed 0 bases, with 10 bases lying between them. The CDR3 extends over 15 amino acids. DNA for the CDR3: TGTGCCATCACCGACAGGTCCTCTGGGGCCAACGTCCTGACTTTC. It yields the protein CAITDRSSGANVLTF.

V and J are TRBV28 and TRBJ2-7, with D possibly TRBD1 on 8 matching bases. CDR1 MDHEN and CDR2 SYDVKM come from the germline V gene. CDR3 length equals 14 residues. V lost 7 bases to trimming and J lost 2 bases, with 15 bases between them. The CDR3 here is CASTIQGGTYEQYF. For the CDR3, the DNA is TGTGCCAGCACTATACAGGGGGGGACCTACGAGCAGTACTTC.

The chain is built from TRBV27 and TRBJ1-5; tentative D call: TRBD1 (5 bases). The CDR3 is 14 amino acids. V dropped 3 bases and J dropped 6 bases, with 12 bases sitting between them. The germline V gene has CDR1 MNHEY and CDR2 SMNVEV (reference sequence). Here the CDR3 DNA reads TGTGCCAGCAGTTTCTCTGCAGGGTTTCAGCCCCAGCATTTT. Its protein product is CASSFSAGFQPQHF.

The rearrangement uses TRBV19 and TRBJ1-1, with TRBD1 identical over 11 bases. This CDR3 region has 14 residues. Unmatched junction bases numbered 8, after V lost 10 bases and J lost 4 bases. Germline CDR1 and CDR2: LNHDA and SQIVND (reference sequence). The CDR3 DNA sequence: TGTGCCACAATCAGGACAGGGGGCGGCACTGAAGCTTTCTTT. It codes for CATIRTGGGTEAFF.

The CDR3: CASSVAPLRDTQYF. CDR3 in DNA: TGTGCCAGCAGCGTAGCCCCTCTCCGGGATACGCAGTATTTT. The chain joins TRBV9 to TRBJ2-3, with D unclear. The germline gives CDR1 SGDLS, CDR2 YYNGEE. Deletions cut 0 bases from V and 6 bases from J, with 11 bases between. The CDR3 has 14 amino acids.

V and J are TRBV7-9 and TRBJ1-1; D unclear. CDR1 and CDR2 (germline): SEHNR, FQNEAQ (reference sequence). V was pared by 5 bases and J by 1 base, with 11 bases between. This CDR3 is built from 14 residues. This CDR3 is CASSHGRENTEAFF. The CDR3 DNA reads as TGTGCCAGCAGCCACGGACGGGAGAACACTGAAGCTTTCTTT.

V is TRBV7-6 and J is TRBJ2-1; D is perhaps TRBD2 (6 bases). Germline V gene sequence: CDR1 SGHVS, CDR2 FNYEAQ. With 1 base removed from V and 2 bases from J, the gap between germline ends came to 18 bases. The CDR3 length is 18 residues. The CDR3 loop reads CASSLEFGGADTYNEQFF. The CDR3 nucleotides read TGTGCCAGCAGCTTAGAGTTCGGGGGAGCGGACACCTACAATGAGCAGTTCTTC.

CDR3 sequence: CASSKGVNTEAFF. The CDR3 DNA is TGTGCCAGCAGTAAGGGGGTGAACACTGAAGCTTTCTTT. The chain recombines TRBV6-5 with TRBJ1-1; the D gene is possibly TRBD1 (6 bases). There are 13 residues in the CDR3. Germline V lookup: CDR1 MNHEY, CDR2 SVGAGI. Trimming took 5 bases from V and 0 from J, leaving 7 bases between them.

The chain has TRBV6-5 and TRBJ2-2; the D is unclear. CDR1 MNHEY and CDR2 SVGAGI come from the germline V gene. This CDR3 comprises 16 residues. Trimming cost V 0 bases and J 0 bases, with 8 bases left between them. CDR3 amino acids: CASSYSQATNTGELFF. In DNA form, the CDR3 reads TGTGCCAGCAGTTACTCTCAAGCAACGAACACCGGGGAGCTGTTTTTT.

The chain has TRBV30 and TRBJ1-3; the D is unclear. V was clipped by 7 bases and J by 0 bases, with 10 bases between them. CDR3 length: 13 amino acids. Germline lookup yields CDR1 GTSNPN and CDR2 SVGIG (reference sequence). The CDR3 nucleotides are TGTGCCTACTCCCGTGACTCTGGAAACACCATATATTTT. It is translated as CAYSRDSGNTIYF.

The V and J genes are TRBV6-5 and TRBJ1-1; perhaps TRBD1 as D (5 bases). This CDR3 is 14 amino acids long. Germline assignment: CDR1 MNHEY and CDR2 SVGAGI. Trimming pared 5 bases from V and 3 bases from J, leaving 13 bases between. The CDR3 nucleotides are TGTGCCAGCAGTCTAGGGGAGGTCTACACTGAAGCTTTCTTT. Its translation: CASSLGEVYTEAFF.

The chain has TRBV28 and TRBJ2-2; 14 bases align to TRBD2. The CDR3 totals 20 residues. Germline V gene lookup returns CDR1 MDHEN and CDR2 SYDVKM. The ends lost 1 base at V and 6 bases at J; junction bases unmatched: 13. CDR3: CASSLFPNLPGLAGAGELFF. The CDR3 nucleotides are TGTGCCAGCAGTTTATTCCCGAATCTTCCGGGACTAGCGGGAGCCGGGGAGCTGTTTTTT.

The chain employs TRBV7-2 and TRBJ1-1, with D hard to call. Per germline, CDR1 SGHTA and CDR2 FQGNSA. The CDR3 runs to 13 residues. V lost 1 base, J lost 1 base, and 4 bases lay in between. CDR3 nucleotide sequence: TGTGCCAGCAGCTTAGGTAGGAACACTGAAGCTTTCTTT. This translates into CASSLGRNTEAFF.